This record concerns one T cell receptor beta chain sequence. Seattle enrolled patients during active infection and tracked them longitudinally. Source study methods: Amplification of reference gene primers was used by the study to estimate nucleated cell counts. TCRdb's table, derived via immunoSEQ multiplex PCR, lists solely in-frame clones and lacks some. For V, J and clone size, that table is used; D and trimming come from the DNA. The table has over 150,000 clones, around 80% seen once. The CDR3 sequence is 14 residues long. J was trimmed by 5 bases and V by 3 bases; bases with no gene match: 5. Germline V gene sequence: CDR1 SNHLY, CDR2 FYNNEI. These data come from a study of blood T cell repertoires in COVID-19. Background on the study: Both acute and convalescent COVID-19 samples were obtained from the United States, Italy and Spain. PBMCs, B-cell-depleted T cells, or T cells were the source of the cDNA or gDNA that made up the material.

The chain links TRBV2 to TRBJ2-7; 9 bases line up with TRBD1. Material: peripheral blood. The receptor was isolated from a middle-aged woman with COVID-19, enrolled during active disease. CDR3: CASSDETGGNEQYF. The DNA of the CDR3 is TGTGCCAGCAGTGACGAGACAGGGGGTAACGAGCAGTACTTC.